This entry is about one T cell receptor (beta chain). Its matching antigen is unknown. The data were obtained in a study of post-analysis software for immune sequencing data. Germline V gives CDR1 SQVTM, CDR2 ANQGSEA. CDR3 length: 13 amino acids. V was clipped by 3 bases and J by 6 bases, with 12 bases between them. Unique-molecular-identifier-tagged TCR beta cDNA libraries were used. TCRdb used MiXCR to reprocess the PCR reads, holding one entry per CDR3 protein. Of hundreds of thousands of distinct CDR3 sequences listed, roughly half are singletons. Findings of the study overall: Four to six TRBV segments were significantly more frequent in patients than in controls. TRBV5-6, TRBV5-1 and TRBV20-1 were among these segments. Batch-matched samples strongly co-clustered by F measure.

The TCR originated in a girl aged 10-17 years with multiple sclerosis. Sample: blood. This chain joins TRBV29-1 and TRBJ2-1, with a weak D call TRBD2 (5 bases). The chain's CDR3 is CSVDPRGSNEQFF. The CDR3 bases are TGCAGCGTTGACCCACGCGGGTCCAATGAGCAGTTCTTC.